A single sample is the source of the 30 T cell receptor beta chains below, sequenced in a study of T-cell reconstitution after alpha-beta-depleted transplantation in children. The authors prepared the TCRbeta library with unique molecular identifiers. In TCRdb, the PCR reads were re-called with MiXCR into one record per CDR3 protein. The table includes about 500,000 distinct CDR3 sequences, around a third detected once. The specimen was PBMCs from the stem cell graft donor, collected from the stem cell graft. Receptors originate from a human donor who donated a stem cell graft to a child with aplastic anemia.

The CDR3 loop is CASTLGGQGITEQFF. DNA for the CDR3: TGTGCCAGCACCTTGGGCGGACAGGGAATTACGGAGCAGTTCTTC. This chain connects TRBV12-3 or TRBV12-4 to TRBJ2-1, with 8 bases matching TRBD1. The ends lost 7 bases at V and 10 bases at J; junction bases unmatched: 15. The CDR3 spans 15 residues.

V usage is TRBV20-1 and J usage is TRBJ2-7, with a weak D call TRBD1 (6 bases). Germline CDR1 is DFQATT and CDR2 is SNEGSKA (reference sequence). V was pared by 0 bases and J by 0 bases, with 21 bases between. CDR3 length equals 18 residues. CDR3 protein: CSARDPNKGESSSYEQYF. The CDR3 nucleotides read TGCAGTGCTAGAGATCCCAATAAGGGGGAGAGCTCCTCCTACGAGCAGTACTTC.

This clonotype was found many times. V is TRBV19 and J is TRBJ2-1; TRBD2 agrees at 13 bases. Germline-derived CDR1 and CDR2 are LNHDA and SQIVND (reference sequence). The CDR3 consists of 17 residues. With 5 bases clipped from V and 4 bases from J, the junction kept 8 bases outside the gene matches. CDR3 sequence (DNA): TGTGCCAGTAGTCAATTCGGACTAGCGGGAGCGTACAATGAGCAGTTCTTC. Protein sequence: CASSQFGLAGAYNEQFF.

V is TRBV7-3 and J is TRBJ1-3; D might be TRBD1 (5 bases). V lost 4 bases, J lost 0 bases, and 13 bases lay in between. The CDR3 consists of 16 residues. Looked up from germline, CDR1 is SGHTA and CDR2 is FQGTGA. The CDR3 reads CASSWGGRNSGNTIYF. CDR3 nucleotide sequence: TGTGCCAGCAGCTGGGGGGGACGTAACTCTGGAAACACCATATATTTT.

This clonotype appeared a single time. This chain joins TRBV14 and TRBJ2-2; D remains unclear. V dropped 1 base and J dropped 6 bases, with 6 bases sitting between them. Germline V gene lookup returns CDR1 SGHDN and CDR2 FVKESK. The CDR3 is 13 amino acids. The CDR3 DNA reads TGTGCCAGCAGCCAAGCTCAATCCGGGGAGCTGTTTTTT. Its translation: CASSQAQSGELFF.

As DNA, the CDR3 is TGTGCCAGCAGCGTAATTCCGTCGGGTGATGAGCAGTTCTTC. Its protein product is CASSVIPSGDEQFF. J is TRBJ2-1 and V is TRBV9; D unresolved. Germline V lookup: CDR1 SGDLS, CDR2 YYNGEE. CDR3 length: 14 residues. V was shortened by 1 base and J by 8 bases, with 13 bases between the two germline ends.

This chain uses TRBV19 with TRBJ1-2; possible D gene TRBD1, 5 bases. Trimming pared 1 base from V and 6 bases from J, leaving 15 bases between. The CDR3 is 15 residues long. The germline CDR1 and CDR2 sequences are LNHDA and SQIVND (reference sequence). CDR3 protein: CASSIGVGLGDGYTF. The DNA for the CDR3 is TGTGCCAGTAGTATAGGTGTCGGCTTAGGGGATGGCTACACCTTC.

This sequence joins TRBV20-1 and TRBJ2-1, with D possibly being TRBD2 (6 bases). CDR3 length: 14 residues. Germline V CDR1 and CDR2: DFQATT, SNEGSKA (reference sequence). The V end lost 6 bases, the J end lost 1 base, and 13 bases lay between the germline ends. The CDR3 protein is CSARSLASYNEQFF. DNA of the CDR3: TGCAGTGCCAGGAGCCTAGCGTCCTACAATGAGCAGTTCTTC.

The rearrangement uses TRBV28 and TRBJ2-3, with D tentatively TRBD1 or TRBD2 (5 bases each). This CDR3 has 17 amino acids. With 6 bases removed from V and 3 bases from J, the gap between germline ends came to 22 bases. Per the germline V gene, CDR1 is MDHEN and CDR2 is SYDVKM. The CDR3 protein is CASSLSRVGVETDTQYF. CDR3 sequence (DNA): TGTGCCAGCAGCCTGAGTAGGGTGGGGGTTGAGACAGATACGCAGTATTTT.

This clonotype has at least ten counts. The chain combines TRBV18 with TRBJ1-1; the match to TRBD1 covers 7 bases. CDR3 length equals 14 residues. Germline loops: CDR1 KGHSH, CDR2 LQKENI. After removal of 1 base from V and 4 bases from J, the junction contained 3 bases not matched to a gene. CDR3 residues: CASSPQGAGTEAFF. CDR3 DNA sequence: TGTGCCAGCTCACCACAGGGGGCTGGCACTGAAGCTTTCTTT.

This CDR3 reads CASSPTMKRDYGYTF. The DNA for the CDR3 is TGTGCCAGCAGCCCAACGATGAAGAGGGACTATGGCTACACCTTC. The rearrangement uses TRBV7-2 and TRBJ1-2; D unclear. The length of the CDR3 is 15 residues. Trimming left V 5 bases short and J 3 bases short, with 16 bases between. Germline CDR1 SGHTA, CDR2 FQGNSA.

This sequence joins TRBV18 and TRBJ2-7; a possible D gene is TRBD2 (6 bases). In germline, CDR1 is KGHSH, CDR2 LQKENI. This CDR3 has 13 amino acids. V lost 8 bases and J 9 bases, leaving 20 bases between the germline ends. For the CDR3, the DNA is TGTGCCAGCCGCAACCCCTCTAGCGCATGGCAGTACTTC. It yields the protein CASRNPSSAWQYF. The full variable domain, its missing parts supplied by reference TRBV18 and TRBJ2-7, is NAGVMQNPRHLVRRRGQEARLRCSPMKGHSHVYWYRQLPEEGLKFMVYLQKENIIDESGMPKERFSAEFPKEGPSILRIQQVVRGDSAAYFCASRNPSSAWQYFGPGTRLTVT.

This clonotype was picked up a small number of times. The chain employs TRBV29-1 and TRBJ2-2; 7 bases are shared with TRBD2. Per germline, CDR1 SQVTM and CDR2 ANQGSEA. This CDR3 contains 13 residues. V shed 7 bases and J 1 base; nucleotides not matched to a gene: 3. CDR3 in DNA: TGCAGCGCCGGCGGGGGGAACACCGGGGAGCTGTTTTTT. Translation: CSAGGGNTGELFF.

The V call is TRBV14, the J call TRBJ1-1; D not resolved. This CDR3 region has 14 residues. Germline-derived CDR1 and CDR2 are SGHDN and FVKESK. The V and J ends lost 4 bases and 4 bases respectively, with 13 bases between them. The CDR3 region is CASSLQVGVTEAFF. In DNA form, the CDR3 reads TGTGCCAGCAGCCTTCAGGTTGGAGTCACTGAAGCTTTCTTT.

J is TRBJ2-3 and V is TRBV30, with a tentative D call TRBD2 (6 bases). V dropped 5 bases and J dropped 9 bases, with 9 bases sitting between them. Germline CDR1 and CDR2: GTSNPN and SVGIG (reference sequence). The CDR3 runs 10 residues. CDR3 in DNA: TGTGCCTGGGGGAGGAACACGCAGTATTTT. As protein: CAWGRNTQYF.

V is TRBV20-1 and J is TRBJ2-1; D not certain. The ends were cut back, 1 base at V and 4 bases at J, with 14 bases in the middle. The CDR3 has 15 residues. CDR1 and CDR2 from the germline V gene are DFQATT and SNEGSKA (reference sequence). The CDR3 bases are TGCAGTGCTAGAGCCGACTGGTCCAAGTACAATGAGCAGTTCTTC. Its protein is CSARADWSKYNEQFF.

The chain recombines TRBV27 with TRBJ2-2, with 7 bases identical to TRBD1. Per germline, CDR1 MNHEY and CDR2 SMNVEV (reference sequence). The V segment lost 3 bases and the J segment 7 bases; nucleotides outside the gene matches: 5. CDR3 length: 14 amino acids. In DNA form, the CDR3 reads TGTGCCAGCAGTTTTGTGGCAGGGGGCGGGGAGCTGTTTTTT. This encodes CASSFVAGGGELFF.

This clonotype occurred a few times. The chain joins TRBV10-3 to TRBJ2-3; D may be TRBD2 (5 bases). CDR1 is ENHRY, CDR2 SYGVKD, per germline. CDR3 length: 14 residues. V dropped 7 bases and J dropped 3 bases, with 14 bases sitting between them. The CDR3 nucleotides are TGTGCCATCAAACCGGGATTAGAAACAGATACGCAGTATTTT. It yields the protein CAIKPGLETDTQYF.

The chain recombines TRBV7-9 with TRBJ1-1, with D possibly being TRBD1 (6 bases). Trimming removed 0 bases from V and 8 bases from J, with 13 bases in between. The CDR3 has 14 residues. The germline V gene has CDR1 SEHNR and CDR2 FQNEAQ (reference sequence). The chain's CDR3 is CASSLAAETGEAFF. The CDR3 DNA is TGTGCCAGCAGCTTAGCGGCCGAGACAGGAGAAGCTTTCTTT.

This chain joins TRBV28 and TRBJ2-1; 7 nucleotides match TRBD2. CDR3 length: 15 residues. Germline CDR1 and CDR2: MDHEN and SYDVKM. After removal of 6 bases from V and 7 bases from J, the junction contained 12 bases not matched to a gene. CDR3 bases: TGTGCCAGCAGGGGACCGGGGGGTTTAGGTAATGAGCAGTTCTTC. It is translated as CASRGPGGLGNEQFF.

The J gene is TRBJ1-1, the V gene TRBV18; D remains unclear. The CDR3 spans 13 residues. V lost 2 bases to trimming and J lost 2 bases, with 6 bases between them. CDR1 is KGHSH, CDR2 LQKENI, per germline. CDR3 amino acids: CASSPNVNTEAFF. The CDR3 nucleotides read TGTGCCAGCTCACCAAATGTAAACACTGAAGCTTTCTTT.

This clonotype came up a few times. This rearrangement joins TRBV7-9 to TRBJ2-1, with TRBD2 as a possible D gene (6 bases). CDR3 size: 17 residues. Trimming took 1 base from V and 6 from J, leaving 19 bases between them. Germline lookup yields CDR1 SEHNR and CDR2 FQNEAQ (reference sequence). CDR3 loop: CASSLVLSSDGGNEQFF. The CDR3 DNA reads TGTGCCAGCAGCTTAGTTCTCTCTAGCGACGGGGGCAATGAGCAGTTCTTC. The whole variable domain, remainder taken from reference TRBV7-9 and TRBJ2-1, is DTGVSQNPRHKITKRGQNVTFRCDPISEHNRLYWYRQTLGQGPEFLTYFQNEAQLEKSRLLSDRFSAERPKGSFSTLEIQRTEQGDSAMYLCASSLVLSSDGGNEQFFGPGTRLTVL.

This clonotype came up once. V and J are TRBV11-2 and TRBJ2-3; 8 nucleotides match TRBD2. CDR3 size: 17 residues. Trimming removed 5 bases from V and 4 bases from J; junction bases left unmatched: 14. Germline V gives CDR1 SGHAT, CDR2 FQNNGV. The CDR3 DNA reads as TGTGCCAGCAGCCGGGGACGGGGCGGGGGGCTAGCAGATACGCAGTATTTT. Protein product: CASSRGRGGGLADTQYF.

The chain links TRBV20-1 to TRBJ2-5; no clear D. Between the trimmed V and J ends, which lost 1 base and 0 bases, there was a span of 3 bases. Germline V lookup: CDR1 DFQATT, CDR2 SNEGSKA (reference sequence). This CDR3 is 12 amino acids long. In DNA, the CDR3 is TGCAGTGCTAGAGGACACCAAGAGACCCAGTACTTC. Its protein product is CSARGHQETQYF.

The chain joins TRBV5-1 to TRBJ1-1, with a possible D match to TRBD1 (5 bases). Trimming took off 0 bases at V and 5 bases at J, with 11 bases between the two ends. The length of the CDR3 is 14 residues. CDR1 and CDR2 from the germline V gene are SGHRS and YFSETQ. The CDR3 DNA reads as TGCGCCAGCAGCTTGGAGGCAGGGCCGACTGAAGCTTTCTTT. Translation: CASSLEAGPTEAFF.

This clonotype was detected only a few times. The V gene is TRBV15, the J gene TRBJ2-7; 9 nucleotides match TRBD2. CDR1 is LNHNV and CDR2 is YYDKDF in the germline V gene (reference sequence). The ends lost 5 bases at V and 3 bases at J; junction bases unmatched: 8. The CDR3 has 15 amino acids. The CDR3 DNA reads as TGTGCCACCAGCGAAGGACTAGCGAGAGTCTACGAGCAGTACGTC. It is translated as CATSEGLARVYEQYV.

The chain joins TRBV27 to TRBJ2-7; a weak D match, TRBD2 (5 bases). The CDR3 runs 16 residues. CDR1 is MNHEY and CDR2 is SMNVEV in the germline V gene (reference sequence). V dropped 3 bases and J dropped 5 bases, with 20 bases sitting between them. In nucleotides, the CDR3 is TGTGCCAGCAGTTTTAATTCTATCGTGAGCGGCCACGAGCAGTACTTC. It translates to CASSFNSIVSGHEQYF.

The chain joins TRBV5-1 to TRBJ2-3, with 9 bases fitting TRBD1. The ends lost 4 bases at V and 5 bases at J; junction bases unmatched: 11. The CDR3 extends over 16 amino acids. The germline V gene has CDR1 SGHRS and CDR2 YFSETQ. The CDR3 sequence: CASSHAGQGGGDTQYF. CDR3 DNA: TGCGCCAGCAGCCACGCGGGACAGGGAGGTGGAGATACGCAGTATTTT.

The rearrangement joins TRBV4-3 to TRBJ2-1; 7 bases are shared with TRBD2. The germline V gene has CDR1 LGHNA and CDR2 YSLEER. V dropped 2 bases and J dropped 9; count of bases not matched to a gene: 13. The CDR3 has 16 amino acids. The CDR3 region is CASSQSGASGPGEQFF. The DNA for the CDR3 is TGCGCCAGCAGCCAATCTGGGGCTAGCGGACCAGGTGAGCAGTTCTTC.

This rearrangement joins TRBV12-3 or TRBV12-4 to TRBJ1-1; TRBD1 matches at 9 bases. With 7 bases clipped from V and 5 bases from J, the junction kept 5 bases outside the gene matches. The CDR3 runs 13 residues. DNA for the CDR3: TGTGCCAGCACCGTGACAGGGGGAACTGAAGCTTTCTTT. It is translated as CASTVTGGTEAFF.